This T cell receptor beta chain came from a study of blood T cell repertoires in COVID-19. Study at large: The United States, Italy and Spain supplied acute and convalescent COVID-19 samples. The cDNA or gDNA used as material had been derived from T cells, B-cell-depleted T cells, or PBMCs.

In the source study's methods: Amplification with reference gene primers provided the estimates of nucleated cell counts. Assay used: immunoSEQ multiplex PCR; TCRdb lists only in-frame clones, some missing. V, J and clone size reflect that table, while D and trimming were determined from the DNA. Among about 64,000 clones listed, around 80% were seen once. The receptor comes from a woman in her sixties or seventies with acute or convalescent COVID-19. The sequencing sample was made of peripheral blood.

The CDR3 protein is CASSEHIQETQYF. CDR3 DNA: TGTGCCAGCAGTGAACACATACAAGAGACCCAGTACTTC. V gene TRBV2 combines with J gene TRBJ2-5; D remains unclear. The CDR3 has 13 residues. The germline V and J ends were trimmed by 2 bases and 2 bases, with 6 bases remaining between them. Germline V gene lookup returns CDR1 SNHLY and CDR2 FYNNEI.